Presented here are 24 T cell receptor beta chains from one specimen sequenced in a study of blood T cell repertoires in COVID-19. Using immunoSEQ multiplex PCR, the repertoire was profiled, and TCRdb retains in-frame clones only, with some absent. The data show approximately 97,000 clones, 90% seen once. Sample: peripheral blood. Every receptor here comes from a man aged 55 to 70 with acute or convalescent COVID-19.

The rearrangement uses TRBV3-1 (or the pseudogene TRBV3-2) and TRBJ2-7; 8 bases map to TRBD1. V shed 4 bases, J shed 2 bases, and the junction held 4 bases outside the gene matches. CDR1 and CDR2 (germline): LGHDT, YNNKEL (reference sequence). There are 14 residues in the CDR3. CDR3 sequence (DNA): TGTGCCAGCAGCCTGGGGACAGGTACCTACGAGCAGTACTTC. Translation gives CASSLGTGTYEQYF.

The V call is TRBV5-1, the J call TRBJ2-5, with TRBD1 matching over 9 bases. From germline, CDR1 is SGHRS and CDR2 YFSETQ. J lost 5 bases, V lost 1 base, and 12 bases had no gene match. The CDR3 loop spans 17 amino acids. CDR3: CASSLTPQGAQGETQYF. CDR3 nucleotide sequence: TGCGCCAGCAGCTTGACCCCACAGGGGGCCCAGGGGGAGACCCAGTACTTC.

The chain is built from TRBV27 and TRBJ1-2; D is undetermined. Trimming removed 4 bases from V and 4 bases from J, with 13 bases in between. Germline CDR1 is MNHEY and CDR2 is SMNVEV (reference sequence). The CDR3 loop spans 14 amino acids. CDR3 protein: CASSSGWSAYGYTF. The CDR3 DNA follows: TGTGCCAGCAGTTCGGGGTGGTCGGCCTATGGCTACACCTTC.

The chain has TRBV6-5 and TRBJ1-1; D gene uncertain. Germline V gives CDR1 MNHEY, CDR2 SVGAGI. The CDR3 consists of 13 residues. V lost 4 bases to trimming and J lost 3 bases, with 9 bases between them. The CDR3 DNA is TGTGCCAGCAGTTTCCCCGGGGACACTGAAGCTTTCTTT. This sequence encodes CASSFPGDTEAFF.

CDR3 DNA sequence: TGTGCCAGCAGTTCCGGAGGCTATAATTCACCCCTCCACTTT. Protein product: CASSSGGYNSPLHF. The chain couples TRBV6-5 to TRBJ1-6, with D unresolved. Trimming removed 4 bases at V and 3 bases at J, with 7 bases between. Germline-derived CDR1 and CDR2 are MNHEY and SVGAGI. CDR3 length: 14 residues.

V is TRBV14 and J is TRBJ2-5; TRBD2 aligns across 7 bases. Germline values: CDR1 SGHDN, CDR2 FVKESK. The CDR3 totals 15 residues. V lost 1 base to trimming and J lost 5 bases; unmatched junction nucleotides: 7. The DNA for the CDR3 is TGTGCCAGCAGCCAAGGGGGCACGCGGGGGGAGACCCAGTACTTC. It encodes CASSQGGTRGETQYF. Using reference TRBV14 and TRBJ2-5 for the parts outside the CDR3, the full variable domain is EAGVTQFPSHSVIEKGQTVTLRCDPISGHDNLYWYRRVMGKEIKFLLHFVKESKQDESGMPNNRFLAERTGGTYSTLKVQPAELEDSGVYFCASSQGGTRGETQYFGPGTRLLVL.

In DNA, the CDR3 is TGCAGCGTTGTATGTGACAGGGAGGTCGAGCAGTACTTC. Protein product: CSVVCDREVEQYF. The chain combines TRBV29-1 with TRBJ2-7; D is possibly TRBD1 (7 bases). V gave up 4 bases and J gave up 6 bases, with 16 bases separating them. In germline, CDR1 is SQVTM, CDR2 ANQGSEA. This CDR3 is 13 amino acids long.

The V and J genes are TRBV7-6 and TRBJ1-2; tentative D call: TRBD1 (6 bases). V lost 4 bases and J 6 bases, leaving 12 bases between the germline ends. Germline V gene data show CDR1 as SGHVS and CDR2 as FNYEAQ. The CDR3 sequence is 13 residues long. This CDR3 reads CASSSVQGHGYTF. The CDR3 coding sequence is TGTGCCAGCAGCTCAGTACAGGGTCATGGCTACACCTTC.

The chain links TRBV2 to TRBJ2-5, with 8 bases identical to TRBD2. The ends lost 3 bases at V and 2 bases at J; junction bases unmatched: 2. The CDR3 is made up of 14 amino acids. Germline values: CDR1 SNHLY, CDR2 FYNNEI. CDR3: CASSDRGGQETQYF. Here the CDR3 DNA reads TGTGCCAGCAGTGATCGGGGGGGGCAAGAGACCCAGTACTTC. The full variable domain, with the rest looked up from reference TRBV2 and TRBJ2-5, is EPEVTQTPSHQVTQMGQEVILRCVPISNHLYFYWYRQILGQKVEFLVSFYNNEISEKSEIFDDQFSVERPDGSNFTLKIRSTKLEDSAMYFCASSDRGGQETQYFGPGTRLLVL.

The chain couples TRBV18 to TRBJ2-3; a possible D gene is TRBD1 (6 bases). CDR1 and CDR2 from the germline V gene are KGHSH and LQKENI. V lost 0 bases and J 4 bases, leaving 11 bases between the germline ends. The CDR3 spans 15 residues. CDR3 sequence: CASSPPGQRADTQYF. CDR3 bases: TGTGCCAGCTCACCACCTGGACAGCGTGCAGATACGCAGTATTTT.

DNA for the CDR3: TGCGCCAGCACCGGGACAGGAGAAAACACCATATATTTT. Its protein product is CASTGTGENTIYF. This rearrangement joins TRBV10-1 to TRBJ1-3; 8 bases fit TRBD1. J was trimmed by 6 bases and V by 7 bases; bases with no gene match: 5. The CDR3 loop spans 13 amino acids. Germline CDR1 reads WNHNN; CDR2 reads SYGVQD (reference sequence).

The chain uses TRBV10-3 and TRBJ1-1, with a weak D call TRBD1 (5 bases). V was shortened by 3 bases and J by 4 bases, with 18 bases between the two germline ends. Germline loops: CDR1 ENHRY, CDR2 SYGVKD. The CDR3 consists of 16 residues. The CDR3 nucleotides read TGTGCCATCAGTGATCGGGACCACCCCGGGAGCACTGAAGCTTTCTTT. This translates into CAISDRDHPGSTEAFF.

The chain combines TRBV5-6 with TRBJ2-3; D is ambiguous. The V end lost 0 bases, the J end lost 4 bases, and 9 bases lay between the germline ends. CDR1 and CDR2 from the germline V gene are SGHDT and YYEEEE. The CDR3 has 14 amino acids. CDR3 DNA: TGTGCCAGCAGCTTGGTTATCTCCGCAGATACGCAGTATTTT. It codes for CASSLVISADTQYF.

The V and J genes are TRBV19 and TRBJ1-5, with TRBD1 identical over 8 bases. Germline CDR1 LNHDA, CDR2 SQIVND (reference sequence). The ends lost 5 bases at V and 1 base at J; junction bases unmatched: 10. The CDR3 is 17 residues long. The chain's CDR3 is CASSYPQGGVSNQPQHF. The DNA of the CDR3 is TGTGCCAGTAGTTACCCACAGGGGGGTGTAAGCAATCAGCCCCAGCATTTT.

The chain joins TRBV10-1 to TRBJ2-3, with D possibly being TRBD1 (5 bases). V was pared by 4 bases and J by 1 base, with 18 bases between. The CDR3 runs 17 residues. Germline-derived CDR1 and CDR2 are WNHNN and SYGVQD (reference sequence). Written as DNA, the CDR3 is TGCGCCAGCAGTGGCATGACCAGGGCGTCGGGCACAGATACGCAGTATTTT. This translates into CASSGMTRASGTDTQYF.

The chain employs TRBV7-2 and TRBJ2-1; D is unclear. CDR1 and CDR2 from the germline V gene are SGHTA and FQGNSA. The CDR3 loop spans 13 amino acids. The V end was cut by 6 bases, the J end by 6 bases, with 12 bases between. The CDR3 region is CASSLTPGNEQFF. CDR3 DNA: TGTGCCAGCAGTCTGACCCCGGGCAATGAGCAGTTCTTC. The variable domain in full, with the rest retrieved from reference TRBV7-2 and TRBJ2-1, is GAGVSQSPSNKVTEKGKDVELRCDPISGHTALYWYRQSLGQGLEFLIYFQGNSAPDKSGLPSDRFSAERTGGSVSTLTIQRTQQEDSAVYLCASSLTPGNEQFFGPGTRLTVL.

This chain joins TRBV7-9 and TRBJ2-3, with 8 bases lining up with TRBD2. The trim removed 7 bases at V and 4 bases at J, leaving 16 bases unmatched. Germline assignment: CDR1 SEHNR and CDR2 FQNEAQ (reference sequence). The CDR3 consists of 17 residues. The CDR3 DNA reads TGTGCCAGCAAAGGGGCCGGGGGGGCTCGAGGCCCAGATACGCAGTATTTT. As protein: CASKGAGGARGPDTQYF.

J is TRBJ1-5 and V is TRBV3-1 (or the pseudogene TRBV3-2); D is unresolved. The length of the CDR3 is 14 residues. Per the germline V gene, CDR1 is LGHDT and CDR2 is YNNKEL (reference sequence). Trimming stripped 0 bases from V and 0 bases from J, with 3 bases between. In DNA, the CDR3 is TGTGCCAGCAGCCAAGACAGTAGCAATCAGCCCCAGCATTTT. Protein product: CASSQDSSNQPQHF.

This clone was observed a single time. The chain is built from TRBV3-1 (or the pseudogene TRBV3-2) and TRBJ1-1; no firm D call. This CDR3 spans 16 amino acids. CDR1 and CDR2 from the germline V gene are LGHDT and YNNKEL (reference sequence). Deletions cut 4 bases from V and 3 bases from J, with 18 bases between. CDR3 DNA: TGTGCCAGCAGCCGCCGTAAAACAAGGAGTTACACTGAAGCTTTCTTT. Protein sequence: CASSRRKTRSYTEAFF.

CDR3 in DNA: TGTGCCAGCAGTTTCCTCCCCAGGACAGATATGAACACTGAAGCTTTCTTT. Its protein product is CASSFLPRTDMNTEAFF. The V and J genes are TRBV27 and TRBJ1-1, with D perhaps matching TRBD1 (6 bases). Per germline, CDR1 MNHEY and CDR2 SMNVEV (reference sequence). V was cut by 3 bases and J by 0 bases, with 17 bases left in between. This CDR3 is 17 amino acids long.

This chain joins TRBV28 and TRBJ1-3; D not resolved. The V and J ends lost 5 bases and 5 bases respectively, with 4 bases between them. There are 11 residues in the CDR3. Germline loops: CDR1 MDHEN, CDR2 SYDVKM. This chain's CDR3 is CASSVRNTIYF. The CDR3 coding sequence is TGTGCCAGCAGTGTTAGAAACACCATATATTTT.

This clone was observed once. CDR3 amino acids: CASTPGTGKNTEAFF. The CDR3 DNA follows: TGTGCCAGCACCCCCGGGACAGGGAAGAACACTGAAGCTTTCTTT. The chain combines TRBV6-5 with TRBJ1-1, with TRBD1 identical over 9 bases. Per germline, CDR1 MNHEY and CDR2 SVGAGI. J lost 1 base, V lost 7 bases, and 7 bases had no gene match. This CDR3 spans 15 amino acids.

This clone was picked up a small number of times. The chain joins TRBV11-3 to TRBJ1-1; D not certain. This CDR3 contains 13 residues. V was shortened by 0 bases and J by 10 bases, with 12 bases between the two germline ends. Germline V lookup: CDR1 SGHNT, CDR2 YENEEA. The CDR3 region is CASSLDPGLGAFF. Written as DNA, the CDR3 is TGTGCCAGCAGCTTAGATCCGGGGTTGGGAGCTTTCTTT.

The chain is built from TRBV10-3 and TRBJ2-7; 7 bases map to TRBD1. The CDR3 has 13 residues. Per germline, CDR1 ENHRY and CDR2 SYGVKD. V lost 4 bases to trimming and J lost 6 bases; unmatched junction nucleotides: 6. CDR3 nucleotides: TGTGCCATCAGTGGCGACAGGGCGAGCGAGCAGTACGTC. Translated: CAISGDRASEQYV.